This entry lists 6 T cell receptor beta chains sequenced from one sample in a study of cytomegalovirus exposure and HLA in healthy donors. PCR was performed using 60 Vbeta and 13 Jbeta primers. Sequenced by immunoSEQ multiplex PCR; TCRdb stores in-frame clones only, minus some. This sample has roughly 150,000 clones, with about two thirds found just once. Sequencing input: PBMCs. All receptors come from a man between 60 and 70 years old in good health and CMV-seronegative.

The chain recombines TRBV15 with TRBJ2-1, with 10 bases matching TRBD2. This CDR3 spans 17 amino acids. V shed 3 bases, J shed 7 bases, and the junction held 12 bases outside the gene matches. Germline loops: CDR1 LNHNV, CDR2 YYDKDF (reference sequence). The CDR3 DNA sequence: TGTGCCACCAGCAGCTCGAATCTAGCGGGAGATCGTAATGAGCAGTTCTTC. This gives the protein CATSSSNLAGDRNEQFF.

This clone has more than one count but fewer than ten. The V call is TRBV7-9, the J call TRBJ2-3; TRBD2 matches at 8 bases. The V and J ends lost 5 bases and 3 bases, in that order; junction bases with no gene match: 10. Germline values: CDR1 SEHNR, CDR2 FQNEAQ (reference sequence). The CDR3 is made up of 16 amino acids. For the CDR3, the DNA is TGTGCCAGCAGCCCCCGGGAGGGGCGAAGGACAGATACGCAGTATTTT. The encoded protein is CASSPREGRRTDTQYF.

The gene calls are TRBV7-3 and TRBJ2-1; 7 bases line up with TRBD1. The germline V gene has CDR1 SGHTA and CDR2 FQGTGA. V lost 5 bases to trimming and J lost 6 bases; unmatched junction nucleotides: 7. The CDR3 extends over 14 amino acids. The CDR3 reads CASSVRDSRNEQFF. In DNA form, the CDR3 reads TGTGCCAGCAGCGTCCGGGACAGCCGCAATGAGCAGTTCTTC.

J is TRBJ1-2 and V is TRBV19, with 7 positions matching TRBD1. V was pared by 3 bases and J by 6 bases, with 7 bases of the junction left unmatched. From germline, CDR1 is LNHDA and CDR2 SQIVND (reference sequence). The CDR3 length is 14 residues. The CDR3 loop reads CASSIRGAIDGYTF. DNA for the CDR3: TGTGCCAGTAGTATCAGGGGGGCGATCGATGGCTACACCTTC.

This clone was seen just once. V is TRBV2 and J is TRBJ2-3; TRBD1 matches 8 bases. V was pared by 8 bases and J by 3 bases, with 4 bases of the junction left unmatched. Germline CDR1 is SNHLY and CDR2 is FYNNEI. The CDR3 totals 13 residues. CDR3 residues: CASGQGRTDTQYF. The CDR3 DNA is TGTGCCAGCGGACAGGGCCGGACAGATACGCAGTATTTT.

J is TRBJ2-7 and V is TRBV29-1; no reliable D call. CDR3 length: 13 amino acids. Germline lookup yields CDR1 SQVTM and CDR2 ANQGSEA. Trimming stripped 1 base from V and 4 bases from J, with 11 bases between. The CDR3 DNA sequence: TGCAGCGTTGAAGGACAAGCCCCTTACGAGCAGTACTTC. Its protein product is CSVEGQAPYEQYF.